What follows describes a single T cell receptor beta chain. cDNA came from approximately 0.5 to 1 ug RNA primed by random hexamers. By means of immunoSEQ multiplex PCR, TCR beta CDR3 spanning 54 Vbeta and 13 Jbeta underwent amplification. TCRdb reprocessed the immunoSEQ multiplex PCR reads via MiXCR and lists one record per CDR3 protein. The repertoire holds a few hundred thousand distinct CDR3 sequences, with 95% as singletons. This specimen comes from a study of CD8 T cells in Susac syndrome. J lost 6 bases, V lost 8 bases, and 9 bases had no gene match. This CDR3 spans 14 amino acids. The V call is TRBV23-1, the J call TRBJ1-2, with TRBD1 matching 10 bases. TRBV23-1 is placed among ORFs of uncertain function. The clonotype originates from a human donor with multiple sclerosis. Sequencing was performed on CD4+ T cells from PBMCs. The DNA for the CDR3 is TGCGCCAGCTGTTTCGGGACAGGGGAACATGGCTACACCTTC. This codes for CASCFGTGEHGYTF.